The T cell receptor (beta chain) under discussion was sequenced for a study of blood T cells in healthy people across ages (dated by TCRdb to about 2015). Regarding the study in general: In model experiments, template switching captured roughly one uniquely barcoded TCR beta cDNA molecule for every two T cells. Four age groups were formed from the donors: young (average roughly 16 years), middle-aged (more than 35), aged (under 70) and long-lived (roughly 81). To avoid experimental bias, donors of different ages were spread randomly across the sequencing lanes. The study measured age-related changes in TCR beta repertoire diversity using deep sequencing normalized with unique cDNA molecular identifiers. Using the same blood draw, the study looked at two additional independent replicas of 1 million unique cDNA reads for two donors, one aged 18 to 30 and the other aged 80 or older.

Broader findings and caveats from the paper: Observed TCR beta diversity per million T cells fell roughly linearly with age, and a significant reduction was already apparent by age roughly 40. Because profiling used bulk unsorted PBMCs, naive and antigen-experienced compartments could not be compared conclusively. Compared with the aged group, more naive CD4+ T cells, fewer expanded clones and increased TCR diversity were shown by the long-lived group, suggesting age selection. Estimates of total diversity based on one million sequenced T cells were regarded as lower bounds and as underestimates. There was a strong correlation between observed TCR beta diversity and the percentage of naive T cells measured by flow cytometry. Donor CMV infection status was unknown, potentially confounding age-related changes in expanded clonotypes.

Library preparation was by 5' RACE. Sequencing took place on an Illumina HiSeq 2500. A second PCR of about 7 to 12 cycles was run with a J-beta primer mix and a sample-barcoded 5' primer. Each TCR beta cDNA molecule received a unique molecular identifier from a template-switch 5' adaptor carrying 12 random nucleotides. Each sample yielded at least 2.5 million CDR3-containing paired-end reads. First-strand cDNA was synthesized from all RNA with the Mint cDNA synthesis kit, primed by a TRBC-specific oligonucleotide. Following uracil-DNA glycosylase treatment, a first 18-cycle PCR with universal primers M1SS and BC2_uni_R was performed on all cDNA. As for how the authors treated the data: Each sample was normalized by randomly selecting 1 million high-quality reads, each carrying a distinct molecular identifier. Instead of being binned into consensus sequences, reads with shared molecular identifiers were discarded. MiTCR, set to a Q25 quality threshold and the strictest error-elimination algorithm, was used for CDR3 identification, clonotype clustering and error correction. A nonparametric unseen species model using Euler transformation provided a lower-bound estimate of total TCR beta diversity. The public sequencing data were trimmed at Q25 with fastp and processed into clonotypes with MiXCR by TCRdb, which kept only in-frame beta chains. A single entry per CDR3 protein holds the most common genes and DNA from its merged rows. The V and J calls, along with clone size, are taken from TCRdb and not from the paper's own processing. The sample contains about a million distinct CDR3 sequences, 45% to 60% of them found a single time. About a fifth of the sample is held by the ten biggest clonotypes.

The approximately 40 donors, aged roughly 6 to 90 years, were systemically healthy Caucasian individuals from Russia. Around 10 milliliters of peripheral blood were collected from each donor into EDTA-treated Vacutainer tubes. Ficoll-Paque density-gradient centrifugation was used to isolate PBMCs, with at least 7 million per sample. Total RNA, at least 5 micrograms per sample, was extracted from PBMCs with Trizol reagent. The percentages of naive CD45RAhigh/CD27high T cells were determined by flow cytometry on a PBMC aliquot from every donor. CDR1 SGHTA and CDR2 FQGNSA were looked up in the germline V gene. V was cut back by 1 base and J by 2 bases, leaving a gap of 24 bases between them. The CDR3 sequence holds 19 residues, the cysteine and phenylalanine included. Left in the record is the CDR3 DNA by itself, 57 bases read in frame from the first base. Concerning this clonotype itself: The target of this receptor is not known. The input lacks base qualities; no much larger clone sits a single base away.

Recombination connected TRBV7-2 to TRBJ2-7; the best D guess is TRBD2, with 7 bases matching. Sequencing was done on a sample of blood. The TCR sequence derives from a woman in her sixties or seventies in good health. Read as DNA, the sequence is TGTGCCAGCAGCTTAGGGCCGCCCGGGGGGCACCGCGCTCCCTACGAGCAGTACTTC. This codes for CASSLGPPGGHRAPYEQYF.